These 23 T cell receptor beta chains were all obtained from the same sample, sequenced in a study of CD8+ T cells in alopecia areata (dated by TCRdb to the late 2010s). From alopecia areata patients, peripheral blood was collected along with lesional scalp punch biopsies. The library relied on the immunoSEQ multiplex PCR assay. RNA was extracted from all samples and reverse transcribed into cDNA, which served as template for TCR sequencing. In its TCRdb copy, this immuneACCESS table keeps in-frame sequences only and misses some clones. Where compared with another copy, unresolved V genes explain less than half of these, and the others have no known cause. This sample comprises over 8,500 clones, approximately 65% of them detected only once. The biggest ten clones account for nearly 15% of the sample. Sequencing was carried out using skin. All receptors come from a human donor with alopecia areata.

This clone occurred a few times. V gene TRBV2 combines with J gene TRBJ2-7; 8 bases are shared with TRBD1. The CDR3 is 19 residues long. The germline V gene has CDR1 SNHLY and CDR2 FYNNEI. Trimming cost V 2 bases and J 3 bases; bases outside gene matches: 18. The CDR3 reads CASSEFLRDRYLRDYEQYF. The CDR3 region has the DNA TGTGCCAGCAGTGAATTTCTACGGGACAGGTACCTGAGGGACTACGAGCAGTACTTC.

DNA of the CDR3: TGTGCCAGCAGCTTTTTCACAGATACGCAGTATTTT. This gives the protein CASSFFTDTQYF. The chain has TRBV7-9 and TRBJ2-3; D call uncertain. Germline V gene data show CDR1 as SEHNR and CDR2 as FQNEAQ (reference sequence). This CDR3 is 12 amino acids long. With 3 bases removed from V and 2 bases from J, the gap between germline ends came to 3 bases. The complete variable domain, with remaining parts taken from reference TRBV7-9 and TRBJ2-3, reads DTGVSQNPRHKITKRGQNVTFRCDPISEHNRLYWYRQTLGQGPEFLTYFQNEAQLEKSRLLSDRFSAERPKGSFSTLEIQRTEQGDSAMYLCASSFFTDTQYFGPGTRLTVL.

The CDR3 DNA reads TGTGCCAGCAGCCGTCAGTCGGGGGCTGGCACAGATACGCAGTATTTT. The encoded protein is CASSRQSGAGTDTQYF. The V gene is TRBV7-2, the J gene TRBJ2-3; TRBD1 or TRBD2 may be the D gene (6 bases each). This CDR3 is built from 16 residues. Germline V gene lookup returns CDR1 SGHTA and CDR2 FQGNSA. V gave up 5 bases and J gave up 1 base, with 16 bases separating them.

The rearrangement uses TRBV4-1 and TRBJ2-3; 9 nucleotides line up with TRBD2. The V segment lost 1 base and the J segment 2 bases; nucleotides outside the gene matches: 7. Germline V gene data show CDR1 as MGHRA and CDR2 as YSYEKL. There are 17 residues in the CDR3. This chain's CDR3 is CASSQGNSGGTTDTQYF. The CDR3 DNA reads TGCGCCAGCAGCCAAGGTAATAGCGGGGGAACCACAGATACGCAGTATTTT.

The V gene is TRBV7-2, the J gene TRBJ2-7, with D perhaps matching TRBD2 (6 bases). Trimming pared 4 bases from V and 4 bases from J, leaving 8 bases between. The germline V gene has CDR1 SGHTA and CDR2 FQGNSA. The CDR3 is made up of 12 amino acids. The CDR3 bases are TGTGCCAGCAGCTCGGCGGGATACGAGCAGTACTTC. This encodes CASSSAGYEQYF.

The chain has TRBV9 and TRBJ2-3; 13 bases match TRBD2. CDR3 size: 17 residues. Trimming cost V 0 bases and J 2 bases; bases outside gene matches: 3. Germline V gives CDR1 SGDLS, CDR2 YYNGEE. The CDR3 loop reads CASSVDTSGGATDTQYF. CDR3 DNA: TGTGCCAGCAGCGTAGATACTAGCGGGGGGGCCACAGATACGCAGTATTTT. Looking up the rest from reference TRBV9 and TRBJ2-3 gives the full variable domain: DSGVTQTPKHLITATGQRVTLRCSPRSGDLSVYWYQQSLDQGLQFLIQYYNGEERAKGNILERFSAQQFPDLHSELNLSSLELGDSALYFCASSVDTSGGATDTQYFGPGTRLTVL.

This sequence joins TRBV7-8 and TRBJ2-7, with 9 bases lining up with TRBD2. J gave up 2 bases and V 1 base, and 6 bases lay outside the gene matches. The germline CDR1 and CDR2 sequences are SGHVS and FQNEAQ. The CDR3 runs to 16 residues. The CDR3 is CASSLESGGPAYEQYF. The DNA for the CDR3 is TGTGCCAGCAGCTTAGAGAGCGGGGGGCCCGCCTACGAGCAGTACTTC. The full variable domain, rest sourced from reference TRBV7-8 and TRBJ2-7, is GAGVSQSPRYKVAKRGQDVALRCDPISGHVSLFWYQQALGQGPEFLTYFQNEAQLDKSGLPSDRFFAERPEGSVSTLKIQRTQQEDSAVYLCASSLESGGPAYEQYFGPGTRLTVT.

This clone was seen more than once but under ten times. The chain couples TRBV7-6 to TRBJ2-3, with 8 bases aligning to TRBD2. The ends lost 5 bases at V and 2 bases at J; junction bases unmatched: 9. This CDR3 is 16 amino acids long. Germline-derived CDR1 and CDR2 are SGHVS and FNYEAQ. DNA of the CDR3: TGTGCCAGCAGCCCATCTCCGGGAGGGACCACAGATACGCAGTATTTT. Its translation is CASSPSPGGTTDTQYF. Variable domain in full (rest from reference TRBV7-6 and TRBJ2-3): GAGVSQSPRYKVTKRGQDVALRCDPISGHVSLYWYRQALGQGPEFLTYFNYEAQQDKSGLPNDRFSAERPEGSISTLTIQRTEQRDSAMYRCASSPSPGGTTDTQYFGPGTRLTVL.

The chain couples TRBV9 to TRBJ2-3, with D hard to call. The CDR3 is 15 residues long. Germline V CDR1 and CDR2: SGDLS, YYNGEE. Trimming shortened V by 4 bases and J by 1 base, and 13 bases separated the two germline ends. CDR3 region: CASSPRASGTDTQYF. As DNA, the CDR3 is TGTGCCAGCAGCCCCCGGGCCTCTGGCACAGATACGCAGTATTTT.

The CDR3 sequence: CSARDPYGYTF. As DNA, the CDR3 is TGCAGTGCTAGAGATCCCTATGGCTACACCTTC. The chain combines TRBV20-1 with TRBJ1-2; D remains ambiguous. The CDR3 covers 11 residues. With 0 bases removed from V and 4 bases from J, the gap between germline ends came to 3 bases. CDR1 is DFQATT and CDR2 is SNEGSKA in the germline V gene (reference sequence).

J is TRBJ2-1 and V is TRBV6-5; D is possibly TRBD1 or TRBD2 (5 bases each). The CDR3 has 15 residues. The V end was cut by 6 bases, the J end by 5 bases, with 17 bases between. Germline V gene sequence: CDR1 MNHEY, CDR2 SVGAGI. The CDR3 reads CASRLGSGINNEQFF. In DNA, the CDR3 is TGTGCCAGCAGACTAGGCTCAGGGATCAACAATGAGCAGTTCTTC.

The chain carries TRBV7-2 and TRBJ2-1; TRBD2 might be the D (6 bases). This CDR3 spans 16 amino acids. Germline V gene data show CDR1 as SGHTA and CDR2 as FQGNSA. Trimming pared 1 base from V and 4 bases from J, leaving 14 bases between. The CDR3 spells CASSLVGRAGYNEQFF. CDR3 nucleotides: TGTGCCAGCAGCTTAGTCGGTCGGGCGGGGTACAATGAGCAGTTCTTC. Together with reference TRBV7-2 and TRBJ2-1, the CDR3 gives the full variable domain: GAGVSQSPSNKVTEKGKDVELRCDPISGHTALYWYRQSLGQGLEFLIYFQGNSAPDKSGLPSDRFSAERTGGSVSTLTIQRTQQEDSAVYLCASSLVGRAGYNEQFFGPGTRLTVL.

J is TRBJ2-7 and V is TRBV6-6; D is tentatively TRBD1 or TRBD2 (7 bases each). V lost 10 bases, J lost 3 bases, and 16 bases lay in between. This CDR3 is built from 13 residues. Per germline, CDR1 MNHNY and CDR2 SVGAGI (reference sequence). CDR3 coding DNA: TGTGCCACCTCACAGGGGAGGGGCTACGAGCAGTACTTC. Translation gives CATSQGRGYEQYF.

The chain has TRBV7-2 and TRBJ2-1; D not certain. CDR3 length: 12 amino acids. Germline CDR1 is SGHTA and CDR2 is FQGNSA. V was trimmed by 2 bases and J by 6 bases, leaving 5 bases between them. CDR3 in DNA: TGTGCCAGCAGCTTAACTACCAATGAGCAGTTCTTC. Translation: CASSLTTNEQFF.

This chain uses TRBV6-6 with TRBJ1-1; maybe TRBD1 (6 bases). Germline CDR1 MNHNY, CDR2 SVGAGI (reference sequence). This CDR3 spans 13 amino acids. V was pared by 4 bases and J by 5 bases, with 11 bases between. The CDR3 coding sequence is TGTGCCAGCAGTTTATTGGGGGCGACTGAAGCTTTCTTT. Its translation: CASSLLGATEAFF.

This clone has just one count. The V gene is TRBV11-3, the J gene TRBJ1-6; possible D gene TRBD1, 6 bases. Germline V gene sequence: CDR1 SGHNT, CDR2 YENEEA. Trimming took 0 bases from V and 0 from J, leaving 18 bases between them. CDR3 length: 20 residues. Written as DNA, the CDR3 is TGTGCCAGCAGCTTAGACCAATCCGGGACAACGAGCTCCTATAATTCACCCCTCCACTTT. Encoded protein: CASSLDQSGTTSSYNSPLHF.

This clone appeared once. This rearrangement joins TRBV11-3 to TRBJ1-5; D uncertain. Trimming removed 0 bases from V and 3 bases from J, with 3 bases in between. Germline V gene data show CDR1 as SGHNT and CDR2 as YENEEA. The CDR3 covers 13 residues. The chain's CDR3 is CASSLEPNQPQHF. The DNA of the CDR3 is TGTGCCAGCAGCTTAGAACCCAATCAGCCCCAGCATTTT. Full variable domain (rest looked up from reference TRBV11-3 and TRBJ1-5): EAGVVQSPRYKIIEKKQPVAFWCNPISGHNTLYWYLQNLGQGPELLIRYENEEAVDDSQLPKDRFSAERLKGVDSTLKIQPAELGDSAVYLCASSLEPNQPQHFGDGTRLSIL.

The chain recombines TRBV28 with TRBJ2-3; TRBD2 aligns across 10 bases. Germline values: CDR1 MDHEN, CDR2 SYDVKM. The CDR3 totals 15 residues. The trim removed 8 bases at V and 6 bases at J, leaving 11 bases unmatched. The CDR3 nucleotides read TGTGCCAGCCCCCCAGCTAGCGGGAGTGGGGATACGCAGTATTTT. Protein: CASPPASGSGDTQYF.

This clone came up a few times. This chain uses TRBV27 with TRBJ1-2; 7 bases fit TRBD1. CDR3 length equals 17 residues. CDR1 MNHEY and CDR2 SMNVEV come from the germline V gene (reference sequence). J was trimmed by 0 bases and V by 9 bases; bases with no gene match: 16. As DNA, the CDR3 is TGTGCCAGTTCACCGACAGGGACGGCCGGAGCTAACTATGGCTACACCTTC. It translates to CASSPTGTAGANYGYTF.

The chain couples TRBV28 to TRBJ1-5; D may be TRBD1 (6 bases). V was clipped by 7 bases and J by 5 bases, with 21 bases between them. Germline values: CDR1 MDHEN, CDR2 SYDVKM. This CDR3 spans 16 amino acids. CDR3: CASNRAALFRDQPQHF. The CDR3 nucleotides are TGTGCCAGCAACAGGGCAGCTCTCTTTAGGGATCAGCCCCAGCATTTT. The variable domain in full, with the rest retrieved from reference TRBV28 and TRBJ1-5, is DVKVTQSSRYLVKRTGEKVFLECVQDMDHENMFWYRQDPGLGLRLIYFSYDVKMKEKGDIPEGYSVSREKKERFSLILESASTNQTSMYLCASNRAALFRDQPQHFGDGTRLSIL.

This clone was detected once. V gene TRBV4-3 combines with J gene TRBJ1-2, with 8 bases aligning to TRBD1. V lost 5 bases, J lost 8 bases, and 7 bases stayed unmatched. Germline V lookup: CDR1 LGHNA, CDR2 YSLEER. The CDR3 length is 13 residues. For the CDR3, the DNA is TGCGCCAGCAGCTTCGGACAGGGTGCCGGCTACACCTTC. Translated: CASSFGQGAGYTF.

DNA for the CDR3: TGTGCCAGCAGTCCCGGATTGGGGGGGGCCGCATACTACGAGCAGTACTTC. This sequence encodes CASSPGLGGAAYYEQYF. The V call is TRBV28, the J call TRBJ2-7; weak D call: TRBD2 (7 bases). Germline CDR1 and CDR2: MDHEN and SYDVKM. The V end was cut by 5 bases, the J end by 3 bases, with 23 bases between. The CDR3 totals 17 residues.

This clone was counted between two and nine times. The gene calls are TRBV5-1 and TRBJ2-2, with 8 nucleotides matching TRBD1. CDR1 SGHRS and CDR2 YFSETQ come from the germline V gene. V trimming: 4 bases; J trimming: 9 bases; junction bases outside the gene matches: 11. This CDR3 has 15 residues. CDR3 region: CASSVPGTGHRELFF. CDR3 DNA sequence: TGCGCCAGCAGCGTCCCCGGGACAGGACACCGGGAGCTGTTTTTT.